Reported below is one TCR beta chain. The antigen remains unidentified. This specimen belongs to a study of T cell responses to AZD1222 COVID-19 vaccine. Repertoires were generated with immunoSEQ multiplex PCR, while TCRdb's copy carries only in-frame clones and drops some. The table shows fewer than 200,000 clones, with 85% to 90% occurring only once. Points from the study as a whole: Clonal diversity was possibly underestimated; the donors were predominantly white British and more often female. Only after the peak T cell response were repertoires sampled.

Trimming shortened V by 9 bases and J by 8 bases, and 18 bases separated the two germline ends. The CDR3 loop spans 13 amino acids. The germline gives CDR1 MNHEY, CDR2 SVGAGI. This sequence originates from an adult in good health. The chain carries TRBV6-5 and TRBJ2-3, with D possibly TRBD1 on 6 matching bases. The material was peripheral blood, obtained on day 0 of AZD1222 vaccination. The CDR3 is CASQGRPVPTQYF. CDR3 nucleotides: TGTGCCAGTCAGGGGCGTCCAGTTCCTACGCAGTATTTT.